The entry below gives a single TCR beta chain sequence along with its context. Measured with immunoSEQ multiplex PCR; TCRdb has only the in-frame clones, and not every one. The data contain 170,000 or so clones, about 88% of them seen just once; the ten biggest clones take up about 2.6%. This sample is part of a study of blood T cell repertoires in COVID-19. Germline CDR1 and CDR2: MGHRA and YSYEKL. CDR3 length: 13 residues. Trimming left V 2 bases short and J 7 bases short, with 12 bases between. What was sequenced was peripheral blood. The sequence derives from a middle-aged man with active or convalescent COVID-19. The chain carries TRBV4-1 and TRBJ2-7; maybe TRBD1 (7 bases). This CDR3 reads CASSQPQGGEQYF. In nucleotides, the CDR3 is TGCGCCAGCAGCCAACCTCAGGGGGGTGAGCAGTACTTC.